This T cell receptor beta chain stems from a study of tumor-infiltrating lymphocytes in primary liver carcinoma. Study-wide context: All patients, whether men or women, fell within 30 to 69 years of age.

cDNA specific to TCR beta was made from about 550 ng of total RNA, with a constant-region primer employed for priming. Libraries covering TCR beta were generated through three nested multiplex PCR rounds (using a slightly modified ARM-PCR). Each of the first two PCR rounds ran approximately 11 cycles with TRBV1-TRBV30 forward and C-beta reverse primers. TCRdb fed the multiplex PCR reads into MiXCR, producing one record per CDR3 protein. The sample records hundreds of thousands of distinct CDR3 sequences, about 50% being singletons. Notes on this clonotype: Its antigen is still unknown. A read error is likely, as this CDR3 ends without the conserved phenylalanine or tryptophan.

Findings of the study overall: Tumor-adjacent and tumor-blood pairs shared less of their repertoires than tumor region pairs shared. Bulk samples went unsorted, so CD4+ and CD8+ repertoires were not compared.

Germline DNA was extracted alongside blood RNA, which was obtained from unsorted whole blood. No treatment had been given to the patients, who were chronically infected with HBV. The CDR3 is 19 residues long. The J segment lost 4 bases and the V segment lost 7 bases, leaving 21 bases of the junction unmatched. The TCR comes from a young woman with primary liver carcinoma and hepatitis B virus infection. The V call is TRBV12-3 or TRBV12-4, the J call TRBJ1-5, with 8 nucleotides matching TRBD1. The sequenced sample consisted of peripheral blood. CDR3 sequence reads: CASTSEGGQVTWGNQPQHS. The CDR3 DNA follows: TGTGCCAGCACCTCCGAGGGGGGACAGGTAACCTGGGGTAATCAGCCCCAGCATTCT.